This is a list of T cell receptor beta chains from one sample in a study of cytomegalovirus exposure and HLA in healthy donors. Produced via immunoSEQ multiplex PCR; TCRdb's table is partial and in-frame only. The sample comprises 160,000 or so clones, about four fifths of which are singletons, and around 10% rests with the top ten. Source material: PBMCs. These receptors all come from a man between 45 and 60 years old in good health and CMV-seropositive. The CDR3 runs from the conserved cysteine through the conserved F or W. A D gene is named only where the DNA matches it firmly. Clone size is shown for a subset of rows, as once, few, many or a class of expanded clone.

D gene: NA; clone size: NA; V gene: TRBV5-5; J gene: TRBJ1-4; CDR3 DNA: TGTGCCAGCAGCTTGGTGGCCAATAATGAAAAACTGTTTTTT; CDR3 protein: CASSLVANNEKLFF
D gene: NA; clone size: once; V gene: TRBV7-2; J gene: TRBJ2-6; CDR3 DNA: TGTGCCAGCAGCTTGGACAGCTCTGGGGCCAACGTCCTGACTTTC; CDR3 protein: CASSLDSSGANVLTF
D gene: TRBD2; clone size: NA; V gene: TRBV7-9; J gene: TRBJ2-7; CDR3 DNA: TGTGCCAGCAGCTTAGACGGGGGGGCTCACAGTGCCCCCTACGAGCAGTACTTC; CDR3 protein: CASSLDGGAHSAPYEQYF
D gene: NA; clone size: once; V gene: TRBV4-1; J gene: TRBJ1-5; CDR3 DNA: TGCGCCAGCAGCCAAGATTGGCCGGGGAGCAATCAGCCCCAGCATTTT; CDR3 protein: CASSQDWPGSNQPQHF
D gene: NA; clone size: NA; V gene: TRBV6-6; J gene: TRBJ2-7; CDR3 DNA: TGTGCCAGCACAGACATAAACTACGAGCAGTACTTC; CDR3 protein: CASTDINYEQYF
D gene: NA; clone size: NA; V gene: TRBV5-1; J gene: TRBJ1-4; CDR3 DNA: TGCGCCAGCAGCTTATCGGGAGGGTCAACTAATGAAAAACTGTTTTTT; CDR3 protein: CASSLSGGSTNEKLFF
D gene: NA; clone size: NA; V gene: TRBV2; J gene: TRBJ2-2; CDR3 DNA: TGTGCCAGTCAGGGTTCGGAGACCGGGGAGCTGTTTTTT; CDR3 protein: CASQGSETGELFF
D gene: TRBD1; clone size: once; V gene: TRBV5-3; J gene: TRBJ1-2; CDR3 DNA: TGTGCCAGAAGGGAGAGCCGTCGGGACAGAGAATATGGCTACACCTTC; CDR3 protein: CARRESRRDREYGYTF
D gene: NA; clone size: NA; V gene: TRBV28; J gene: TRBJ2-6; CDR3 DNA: TGTGCCAGCAGTCCGGTTCGGGGGAACTCTGGGGCCAACGTCCTGACTTTC; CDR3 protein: CASSPVRGNSGANVLTF
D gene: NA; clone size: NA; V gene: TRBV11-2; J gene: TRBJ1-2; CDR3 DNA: TGTGCCAGCAGCTCGGACTTCCGGGACATCGGACGGGGCTACACCTTC; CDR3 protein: CASSSDFRDIGRGYTF
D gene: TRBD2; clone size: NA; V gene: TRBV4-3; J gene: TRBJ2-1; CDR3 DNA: TGCGCCAGCAGCCAAGCCGGGACTAGCGGAAGGGGATGGGAGCAGTTCTTC; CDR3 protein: CASSQAGTSGRGWEQFF
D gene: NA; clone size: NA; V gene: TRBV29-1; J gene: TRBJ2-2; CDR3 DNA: TGCAGCGTTTTCCTCGGGGAGACCGGGGAGCTGTTTTTT; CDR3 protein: CSVFLGETGELFF
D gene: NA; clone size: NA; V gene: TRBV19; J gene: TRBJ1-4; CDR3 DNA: TGTGCCAGTAGTAGTGGCGACACTGAAAAACTGTTTTTT; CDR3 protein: CASSSGDTEKLFF
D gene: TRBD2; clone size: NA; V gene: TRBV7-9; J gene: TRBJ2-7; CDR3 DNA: TGTGCCAGCAGCTTAGGTAATAGCGGGTACTTCGAGCAGTACTTC; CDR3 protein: CASSLGNSGYFEQYF
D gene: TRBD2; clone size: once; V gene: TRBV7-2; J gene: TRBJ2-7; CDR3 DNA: TGTGCCAGCAGCCAACGCCAAGGGGACGGCGGGAGGGCCTACGAGCAGTACTTC; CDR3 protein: CASSQRQGDGGRAYEQYF
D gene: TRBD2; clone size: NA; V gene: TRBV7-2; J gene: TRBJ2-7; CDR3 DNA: TGTGCCAGCAGCTTAGCCACTAGCGGAGTCATCCGGGAGCAGTACTTC; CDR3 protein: CASSLATSGVIREQYF
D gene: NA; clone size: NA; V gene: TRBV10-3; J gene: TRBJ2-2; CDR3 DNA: TGTGCCATCAGTGAGGGAGTCGCGAACACCGGGGAGCTGTTTTTT; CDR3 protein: CAISEGVANTGELFF
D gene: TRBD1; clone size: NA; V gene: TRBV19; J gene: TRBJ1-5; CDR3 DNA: TGTGCCAGTAATGTACAGGGGGTGGATCAGCCCCAGCATTTT; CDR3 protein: CASNVQGVDQPQHF
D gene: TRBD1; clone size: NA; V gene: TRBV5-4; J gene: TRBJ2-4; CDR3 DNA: TGTGCCAGCAGCTTATCGACAGGGGGCAAGAACATTCAGTACTTC; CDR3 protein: CASSLSTGGKNIQYF
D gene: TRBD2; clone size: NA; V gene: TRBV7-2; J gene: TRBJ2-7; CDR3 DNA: TGTGCCAGCAGCTTAGGGGGGACTAGCGGGAGAGCGTACTTC; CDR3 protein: CASSLGGTSGRAYF
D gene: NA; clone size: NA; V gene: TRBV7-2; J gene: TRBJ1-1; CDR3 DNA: TGTGCCAGCAGCACGATATCGCAGGGTGAAGCTTTCTTT; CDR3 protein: CASSTISQGEAFF
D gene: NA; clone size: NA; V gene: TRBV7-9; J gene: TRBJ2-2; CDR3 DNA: TGTGCCAGCAGCCCACCCAGGAGGGGGGGGACCGGGGAGCTGTTTTTT; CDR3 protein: CASSPPRRGGTGELFF
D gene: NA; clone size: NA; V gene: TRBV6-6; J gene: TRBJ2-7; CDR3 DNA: TGTGCCAGCGTACCTACCATGGGCAGGGGACCGGCCGAGCAGTACTTC; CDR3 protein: CASVPTMGRGPAEQYF
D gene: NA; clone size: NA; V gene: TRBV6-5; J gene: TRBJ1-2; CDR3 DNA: TGTGCCAGCAGTTACTCGTACGTAGCCGCTAACTATGGCTACACCTTC; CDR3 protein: CASSYSYVAANYGYTF
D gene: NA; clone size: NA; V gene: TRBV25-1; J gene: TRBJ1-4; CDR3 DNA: TGTGCCAGCAGTGATAGAACGGAGACCATTGAAAAACTGTTTTTT; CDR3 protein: CASSDRTETIEKLFF
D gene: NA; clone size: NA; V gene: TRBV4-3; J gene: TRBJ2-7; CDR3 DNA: TGCGCCAGCAGCCCGGGGGAGGGGGGGACCTACGAGCAGTACTTC; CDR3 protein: CASSPGEGGTYEQYF
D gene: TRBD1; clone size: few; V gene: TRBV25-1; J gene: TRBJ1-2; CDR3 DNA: TGTGCCAGCAGTGACCCTACAGGGGTCTATGGCTACACCTTC; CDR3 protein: CASSDPTGVYGYTF
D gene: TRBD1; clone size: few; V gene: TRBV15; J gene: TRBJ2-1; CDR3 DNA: TGTGCCACCAGCAAAGCAACGTGGCGGAGGACAGGGTCTAACGGGCAGTTCTTC; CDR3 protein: CATSKATWRRTGSNGQFF
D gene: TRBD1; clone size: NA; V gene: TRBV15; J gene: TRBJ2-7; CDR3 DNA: TGTGCCACCAGCAGATCAAGACAGGGGGCGGGCGAGCAGTACTTC; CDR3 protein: CATSRSRQGAGEQYF
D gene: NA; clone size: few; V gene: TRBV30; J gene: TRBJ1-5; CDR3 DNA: TGTGCCTGGAGTGTAGGGGTAAGCAATCAGCCCCAGCATTTT; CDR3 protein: CAWSVGVSNQPQHF
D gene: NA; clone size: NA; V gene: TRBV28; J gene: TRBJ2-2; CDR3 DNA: TGTGCCAGCATCCTTACAGGGAGCCTAGACACCGGGGAGCTGTTTTTT; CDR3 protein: CASILTGSLDTGELFF
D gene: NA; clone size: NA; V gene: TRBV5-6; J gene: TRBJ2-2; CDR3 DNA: TGTGCCAGCAGCTTTTGGGCAGGCGGGGAGCTGTTTTTT; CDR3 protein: CASSFWAGGELFF
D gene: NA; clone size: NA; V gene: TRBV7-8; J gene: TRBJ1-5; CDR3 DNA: TGTGCCAGCAGCGTTCAGGGTAGCAATCAGCCCCAGCATTTT; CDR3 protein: CASSVQGSNQPQHF
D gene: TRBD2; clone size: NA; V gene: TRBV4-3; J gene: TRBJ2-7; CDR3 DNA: TGCGCCAGCAGCCAAGATTGGGGCGGGGGCTACGAGCAGTACTTC; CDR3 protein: CASSQDWGGGYEQYF
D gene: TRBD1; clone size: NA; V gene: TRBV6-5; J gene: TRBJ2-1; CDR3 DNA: TGTGCCAGCAGCCTACAGGGGGCAGGTCACAATGAGCAGTTCTTC; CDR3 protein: CASSLQGAGHNEQFF
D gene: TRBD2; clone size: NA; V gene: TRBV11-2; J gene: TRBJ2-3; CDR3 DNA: TGTGCCAGCAGCCTTAATGTGGCGGGGGGCACAGATACGCAGTATTTT; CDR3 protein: CASSLNVAGGTDTQYF
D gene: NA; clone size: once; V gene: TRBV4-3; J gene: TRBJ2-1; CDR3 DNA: TGCGCCAGCAGCCAAGGTAGGACTCTCAGCTCCTACAATGAGCAGTTCTTC; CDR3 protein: CASSQGRTLSSYNEQFF
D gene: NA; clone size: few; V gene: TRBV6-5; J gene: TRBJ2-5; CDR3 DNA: TGTGCCAGCGGGCAGGGTGAGACCCAGTACTTC; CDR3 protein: CASGQGETQYF
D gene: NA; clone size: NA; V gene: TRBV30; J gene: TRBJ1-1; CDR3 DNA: TGTGCCTGGAGCCTGTTAACTGAAGCTTTCTTT; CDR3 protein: CAWSLLTEAFF
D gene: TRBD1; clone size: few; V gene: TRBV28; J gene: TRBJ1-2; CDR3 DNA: TGTGCCAGCAGTTTCCGGGACAGGGTGGGAGATGGCTACACCTTC; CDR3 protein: CASSFRDRVGDGYTF
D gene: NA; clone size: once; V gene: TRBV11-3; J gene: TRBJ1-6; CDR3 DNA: TGTGCCAGCAGCTTAGTTGCCCGGGATAATTCACCCCTCCACTTT; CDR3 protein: CASSLVARDNSPLHF
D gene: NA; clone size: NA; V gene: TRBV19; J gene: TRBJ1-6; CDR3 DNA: TGTGCCAGTAGTATTAGAGCCGCAGGCTCCTATAATTCACCCCTCCACTTT; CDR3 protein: CASSIRAAGSYNSPLHF
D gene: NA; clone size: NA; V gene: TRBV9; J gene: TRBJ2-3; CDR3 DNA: TGTGCCAGCAGCGCCCCGGGAGCCTACACAGATACGCAGTATTTT; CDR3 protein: CASSAPGAYTDTQYF
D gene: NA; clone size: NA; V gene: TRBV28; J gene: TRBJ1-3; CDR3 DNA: TGTGCCAGCAGTTCCCTACGGGGGATCTCTGGAAACACCATATATTTT; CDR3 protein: CASSSLRGISGNTIYF
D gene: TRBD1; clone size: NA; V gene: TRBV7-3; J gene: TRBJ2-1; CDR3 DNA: TGTGCCAGCAGCCTACGAGCGACAGGGGGCGGTAAGAATGAGCAGTTCTTC; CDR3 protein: CASSLRATGGGKNEQFF
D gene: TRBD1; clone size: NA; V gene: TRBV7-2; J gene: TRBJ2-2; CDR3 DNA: TGTGCCAGCAGGGACAGGGGGAACACCGGGGAGCTGTTTTTT; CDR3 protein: CASRDRGNTGELFF
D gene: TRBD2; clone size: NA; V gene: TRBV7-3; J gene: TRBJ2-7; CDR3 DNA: TGTGCCTACTCAGCGGGAGTACGCTACGAGCAGTACTTC; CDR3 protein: CAYSAGVRYEQYF
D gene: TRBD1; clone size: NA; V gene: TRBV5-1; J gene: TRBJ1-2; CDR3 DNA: TGCGCCAGCAGCTTGGAATCAGGGGGCGCGGACTATGGCTACACCTTC; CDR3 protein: CASSLESGGADYGYTF
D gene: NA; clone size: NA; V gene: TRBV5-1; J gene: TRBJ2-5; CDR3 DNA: TGCGCCAGCAGGCCGGGTCCACCGGAGACCCAGTACTTC; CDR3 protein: CASRPGPPETQYF
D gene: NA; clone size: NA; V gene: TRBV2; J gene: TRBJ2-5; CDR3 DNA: TGTGCCAGCAGTGTAGGGCGGGCCCAAGAGACCCAGTACTTC; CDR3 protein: CASSVGRAQETQYF
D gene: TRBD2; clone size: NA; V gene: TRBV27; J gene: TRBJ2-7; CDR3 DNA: TGTGCCAGCAGTTTCTGGAAAATAGCGGGGGGCTACGAGCAGTACTTC; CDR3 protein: CASSFWKIAGGYEQYF
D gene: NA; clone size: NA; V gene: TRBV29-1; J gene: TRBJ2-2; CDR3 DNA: TGCAGCGTTACCTCCAGGGTTGGGGAGCTGTTTTTT; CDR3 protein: CSVTSRVGELFF
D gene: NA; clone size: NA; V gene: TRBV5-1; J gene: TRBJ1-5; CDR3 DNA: TGCGCCAGCAGCTTGTTCGTAAATAGCAATCAGCCCCAGCATTTT; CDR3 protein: CASSLFVNSNQPQHF
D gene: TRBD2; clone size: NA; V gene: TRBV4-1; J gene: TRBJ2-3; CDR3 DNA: TGCGCCAGCAGCCAAGAGTTGCGGGAGGGCGTAAGAGATACGCAGTATTTT; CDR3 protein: CASSQELREGVRDTQYF
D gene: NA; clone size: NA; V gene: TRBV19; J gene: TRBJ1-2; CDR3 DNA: TGTGTCACCCGACAGACTAACTATGGCTACACCTTC; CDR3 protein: CVTRQTNYGYTF
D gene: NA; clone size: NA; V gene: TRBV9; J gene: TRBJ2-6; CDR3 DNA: TGTGCCAGCAGCGTAAACAGGCGTTCTGGGGCCAACGGCCTGACTTTC; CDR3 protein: CASSVNRRSGANGLTF
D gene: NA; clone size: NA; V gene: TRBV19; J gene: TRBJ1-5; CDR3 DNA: TGTGCCAGTAGTATAGTGGAGTTTAGCAATCAGCCCCAGCATTTT; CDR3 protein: CASSIVEFSNQPQHF
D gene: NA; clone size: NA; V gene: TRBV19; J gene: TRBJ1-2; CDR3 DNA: TGTGCCAGTAGTATAAAAAAACCGACCGGGCAGGGTTTATTTCTCTATGGCTACACCTTC; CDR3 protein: CASSIKKPTGQGLFLYGYTF
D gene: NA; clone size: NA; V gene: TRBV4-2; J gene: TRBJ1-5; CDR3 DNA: TGTGCCAGCAGCCCCACAGACAGTAGCAATCAGCCCCAGCATTTT; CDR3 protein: CASSPTDSSNQPQHF